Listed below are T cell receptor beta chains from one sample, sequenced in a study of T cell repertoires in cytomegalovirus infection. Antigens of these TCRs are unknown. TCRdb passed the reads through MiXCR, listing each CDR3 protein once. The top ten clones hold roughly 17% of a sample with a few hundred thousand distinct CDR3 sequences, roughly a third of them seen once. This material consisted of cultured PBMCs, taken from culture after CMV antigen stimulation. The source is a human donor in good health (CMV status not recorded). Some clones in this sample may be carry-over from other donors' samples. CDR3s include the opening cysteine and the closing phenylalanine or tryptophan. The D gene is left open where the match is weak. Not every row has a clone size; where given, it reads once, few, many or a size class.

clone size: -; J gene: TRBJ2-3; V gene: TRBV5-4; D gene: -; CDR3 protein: CASSVRSGASTDTQYF; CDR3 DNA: TGTGCCAGCAGCGTACGTAGCGGAGCAAGCACAGATACGCAGTATTTT
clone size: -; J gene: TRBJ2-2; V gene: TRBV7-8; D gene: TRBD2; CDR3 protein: CASSRRRLAGETGELFF; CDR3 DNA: TGTGCCAGCAGCCGCCGACGACTAGCGGGAGAGACCGGGGAGCTGTTTTTT
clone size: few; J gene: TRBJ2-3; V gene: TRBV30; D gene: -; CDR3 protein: CAWSSPGSSTDTQYF; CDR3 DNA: TGTGCCTGGAGTTCACCCGGGTCGAGCACTGATACGCAGTATTTT
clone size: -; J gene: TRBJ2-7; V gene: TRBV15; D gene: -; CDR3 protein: CATSRGADRFGYEQYF; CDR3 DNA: TGTGCCACCAGCAGAGGGGCGGACAGATTTGGCTACGAGCAGTACTTC
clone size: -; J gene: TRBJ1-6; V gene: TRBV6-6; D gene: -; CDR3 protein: CATVRGNSPLHF; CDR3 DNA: TGTGCCACCGTGAGGGGAAATTCACCCCTCCACTTT
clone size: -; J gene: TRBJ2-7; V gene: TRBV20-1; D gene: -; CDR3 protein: CSALQGHEQYF; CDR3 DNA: TGCAGTGCCCTACAGGGACACGAGCAGTACTTC
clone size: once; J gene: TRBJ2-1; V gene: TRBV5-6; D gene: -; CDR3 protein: CASSLDSGWNEQFF; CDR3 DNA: TGTGCCAGCAGCTTGGATTCGGGTTGGAATGAGCAGTTCTTC
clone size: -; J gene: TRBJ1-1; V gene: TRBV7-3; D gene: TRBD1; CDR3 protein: CASSFSGQGARGTEAFF; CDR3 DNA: TGTGCCAGCAGCTTTTCGGGACAGGGGGCTCGTGGCACTGAAGCTTTCTTT
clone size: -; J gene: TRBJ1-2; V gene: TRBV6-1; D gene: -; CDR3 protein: CASSERTAFYGYTF; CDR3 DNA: TGTGCCAGCAGTGAAAGAACAGCCTTCTATGGCTACACCTTC
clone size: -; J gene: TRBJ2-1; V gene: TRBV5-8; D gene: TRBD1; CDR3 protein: CASSLVTGTGYNEQFF; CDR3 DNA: TGTGCCAGCAGCTTGGTAACCGGGACAGGTTACAATGAGCAGTTCTTC
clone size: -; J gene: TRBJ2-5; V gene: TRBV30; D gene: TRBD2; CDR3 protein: CALEGQRGIQETQYF; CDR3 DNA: TGTGCTTTAGAAGGCCAGCGGGGAATCCAAGAGACCCAGTACTTC
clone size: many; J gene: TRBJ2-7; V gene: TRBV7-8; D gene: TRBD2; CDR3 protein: CASSLGWRGTYEQYF; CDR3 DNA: TGTGCCAGCAGCTTAGGTTGGCGGGGGACCTACGAGCAGTACTTC
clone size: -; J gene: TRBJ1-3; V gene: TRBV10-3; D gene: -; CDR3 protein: CATRTLETGNTIYF; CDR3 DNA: TGTGCCACCCGGACTCTAGAGACTGGAAACACCATATATTTT
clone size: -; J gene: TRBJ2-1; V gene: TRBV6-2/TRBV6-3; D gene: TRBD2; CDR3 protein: CASREVAGNEQFF; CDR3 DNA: TGTGCCAGCAGAGAGGTAGCGGGGAATGAGCAGTTCTTC
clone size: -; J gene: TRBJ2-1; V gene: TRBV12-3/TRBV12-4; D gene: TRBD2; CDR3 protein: CASTRTSGSSPEQFF; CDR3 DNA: TGTGCCAGCACCCGAACTAGCGGGAGTTCTCCTGAGCAGTTCTTC
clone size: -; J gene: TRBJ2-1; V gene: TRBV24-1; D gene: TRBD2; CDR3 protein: CATSDNPYGRDYNEQFF; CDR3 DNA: TGTGCCACCAGTGACAACCCATACGGGAGGGATTACAATGAGCAGTTCTTC
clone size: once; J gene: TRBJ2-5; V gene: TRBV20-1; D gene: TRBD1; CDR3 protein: CSEGTGTQQETQYF; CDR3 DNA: TGCAGCGAGGGGACAGGGACACAACAAGAGACCCAGTACTTC
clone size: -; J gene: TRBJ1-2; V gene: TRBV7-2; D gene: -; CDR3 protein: CASSFTTLSYGFTF; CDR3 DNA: TGTGCCAGCAGCTTCACGACACTAAGCTATGGCTTCACCTTC
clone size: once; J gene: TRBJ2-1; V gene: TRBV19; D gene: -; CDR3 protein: CASTPDPTGNEQFF; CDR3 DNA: TGTGCCAGTACCCCGGACCCCACCGGCAATGAGCAGTTCTTC
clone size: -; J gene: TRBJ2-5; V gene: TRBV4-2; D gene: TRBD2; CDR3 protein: CASSQDPSGRLETQYF; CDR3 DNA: TGTGCCAGCAGCCAAGATCCTAGCGGGAGGTTAGAGACCCAGTACTTC
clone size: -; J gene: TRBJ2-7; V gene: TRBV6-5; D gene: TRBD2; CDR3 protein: CASIHGLAPYEQYF; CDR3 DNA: TGTGCCAGCATTCACGGACTAGCGCCCTACGAGCAGTACTTC
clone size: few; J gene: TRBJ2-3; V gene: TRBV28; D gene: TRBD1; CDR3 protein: CASGPPGGTTDTQYF; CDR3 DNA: TGTGCCAGCGGCCCACCAGGGGGAACCACAGATACGCAGTATTTT
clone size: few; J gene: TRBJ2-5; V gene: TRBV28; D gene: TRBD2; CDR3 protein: CASSFWTSGSRETQYF; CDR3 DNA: TGTGCCAGCAGTTTCTGGACTAGCGGTAGTCGAGAGACCCAGTACTTC
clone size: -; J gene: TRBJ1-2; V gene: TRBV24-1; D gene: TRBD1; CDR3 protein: CATSDQDRLYGYTF; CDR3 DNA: TGTGCCACCAGTGACCAGGACAGGCTCTATGGCTACACCTTC
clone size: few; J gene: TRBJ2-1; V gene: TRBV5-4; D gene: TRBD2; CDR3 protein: CASSLGASGSVDEQFF; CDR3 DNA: TGTGCCAGCAGCCTTGGGGCTAGCGGGAGTGTGGATGAGCAGTTCTTC
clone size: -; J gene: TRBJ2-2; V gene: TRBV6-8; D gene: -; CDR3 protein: CASSYSRVNTGELFF; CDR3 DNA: TGTGCCAGCAGTTACTCCCGAGTGAACACCGGGGAGCTGTTTTTT
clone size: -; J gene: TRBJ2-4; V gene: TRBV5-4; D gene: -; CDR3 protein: CASSSTGSRHIQYF; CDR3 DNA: TGTGCCAGCAGCTCGACGGGTAGTCGGCACATTCAGTACTTC
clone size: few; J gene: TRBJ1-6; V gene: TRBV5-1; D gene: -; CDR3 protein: CASSSYLGKDSPLHF; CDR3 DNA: TGCGCCAGCAGCTCGTACCTGGGTAAAGACTCACCCCTCCACTTT
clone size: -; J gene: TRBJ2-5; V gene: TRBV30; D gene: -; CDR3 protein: CAWIERLETQYF; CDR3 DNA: TGTGCCTGGATTGAACGGTTGGAGACCCAGTACTTC
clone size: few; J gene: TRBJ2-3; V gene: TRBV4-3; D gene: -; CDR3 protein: CASSQTGFGTDTQYF; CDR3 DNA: TGCGCCAGCAGCCAGACGGGTTTCGGCACAGATACGCAGTATTTT
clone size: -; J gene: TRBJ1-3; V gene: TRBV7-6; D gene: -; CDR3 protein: CASSAQQFSGNTIYF; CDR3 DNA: TGTGCCAGCAGCGCACAGCAGTTTTCTGGAAACACCATATATTTT
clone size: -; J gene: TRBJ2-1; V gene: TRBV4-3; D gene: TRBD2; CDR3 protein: CASSQVTSGRYNEQFF; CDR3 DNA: TGCGCCAGCAGCCAAGTGACTAGCGGGAGATACAATGAGCAGTTCTTC
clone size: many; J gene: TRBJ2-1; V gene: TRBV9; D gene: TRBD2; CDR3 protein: CASSPRGREDNEQFF; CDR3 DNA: TGTGCCAGCAGCCCTCGCGGGAGAGAGGACAATGAGCAGTTCTTC
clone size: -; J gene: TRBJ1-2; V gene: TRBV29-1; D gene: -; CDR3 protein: CSVVPRGREGYGYTF; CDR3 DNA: TGCAGCGTTGTACCGCGTGGCAGGGAGGGATATGGCTACACCTTC
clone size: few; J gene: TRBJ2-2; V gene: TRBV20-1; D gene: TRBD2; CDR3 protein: CSARDSGRDTGELFF; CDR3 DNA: TGCAGTGCTAGAGATAGCGGGAGGGACACCGGGGAGCTGTTTTTT
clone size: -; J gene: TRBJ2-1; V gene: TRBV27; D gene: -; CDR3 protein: CASSSLGADEQFF; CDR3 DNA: TGTGCCAGCAGTTCACTAGGGGCGGATGAGCAGTTCTTC
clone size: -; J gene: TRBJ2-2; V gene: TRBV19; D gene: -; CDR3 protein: CASSIMTGQTGELFF; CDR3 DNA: TGTGCCAGTAGTATAATGACCGGACAGACCGGGGAGCTGTTTTTT
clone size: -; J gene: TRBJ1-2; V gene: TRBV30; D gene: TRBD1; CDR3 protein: CAWRRQGPDYGYTF; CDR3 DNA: TGTGCCTGGAGGAGACAGGGGCCCGACTATGGCTACACCTTC
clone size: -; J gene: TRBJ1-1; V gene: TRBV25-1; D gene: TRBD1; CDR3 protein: CASSEGDRGAFF; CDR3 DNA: TGTGCCAGCAGTGAAGGAGACAGGGGAGCTTTCTTT
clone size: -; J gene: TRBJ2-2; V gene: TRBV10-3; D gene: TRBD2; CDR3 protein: CAISDWTSGRTGELFF; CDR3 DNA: TGTGCCATCAGTGATTGGACTAGCGGGAGAACCGGGGAGCTGTTTTTT
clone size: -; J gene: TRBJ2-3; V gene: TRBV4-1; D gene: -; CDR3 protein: CASSQVGRKTRNTQYF; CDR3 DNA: TGCGCCAGCAGCCAAGTGGGGCGGAAAACGCGGAATACGCAGTATTTT
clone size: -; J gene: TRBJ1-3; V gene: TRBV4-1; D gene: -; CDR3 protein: CASTLTRSSGNTIYF; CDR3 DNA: TGCGCCAGCACCCTGACGAGGAGCTCTGGAAACACCATATATTTT
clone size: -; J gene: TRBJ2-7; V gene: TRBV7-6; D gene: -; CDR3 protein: CASSDSPKTGKRYEQYF; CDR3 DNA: TGTGCCAGCAGCGACAGCCCCAAAACAGGGAAACGCTACGAGCAGTACTTC
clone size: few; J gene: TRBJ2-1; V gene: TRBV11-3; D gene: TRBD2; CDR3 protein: CASSSSLSALAGGPFDPNEQFF; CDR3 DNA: TGTGCCAGCAGCTCCTCCCTTTCGGCTCTAGCGGGAGGGCCTTTTGATCCCAATGAGCAGTTCTTC
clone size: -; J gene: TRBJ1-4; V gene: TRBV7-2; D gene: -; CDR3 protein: CASSFDEKLFF; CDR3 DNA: TGTGCCAGCAGCTTTGATGAAAAACTGTTTTTT
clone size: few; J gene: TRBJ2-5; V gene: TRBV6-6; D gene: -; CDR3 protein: CASSYSVYGETQYF; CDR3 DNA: TGTGCCAGCAGTTACTCGGTTTATGGTGAGACCCAGTACTTC
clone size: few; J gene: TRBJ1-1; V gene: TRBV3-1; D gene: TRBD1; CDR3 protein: CASSPRDRQNTEAFF; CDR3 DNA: TGTGCCAGCAGCCCACGGGACAGACAGAACACTGAAGCTTTCTTT
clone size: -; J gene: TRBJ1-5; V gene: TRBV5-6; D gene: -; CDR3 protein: CASSSLSQPQHF; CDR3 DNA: TGTGCCAGCAGCTCTTTGTCCCAGCCCCAGCATTTT
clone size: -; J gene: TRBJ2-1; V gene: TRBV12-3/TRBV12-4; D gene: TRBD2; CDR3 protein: CASSPVRIVGTSDRSFF; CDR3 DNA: TGTGCCAGCAGCCCTGTACGAATAGTCGGGACTAGCGATCGGAGCTTCTTC
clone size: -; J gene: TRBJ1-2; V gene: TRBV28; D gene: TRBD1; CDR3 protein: CASSFFGQGDHGYTF; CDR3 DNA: TGTGCCAGCAGTTTCTTCGGACAGGGCGATCATGGCTACACCTTC
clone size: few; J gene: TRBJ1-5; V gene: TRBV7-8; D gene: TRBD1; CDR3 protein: CASSPDRVKQPQHF; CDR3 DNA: TGTGCCAGCAGCCCTGACAGGGTGAAACAGCCCCAGCATTTT
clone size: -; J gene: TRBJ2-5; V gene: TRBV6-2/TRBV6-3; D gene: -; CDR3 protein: CASRRMDSGETQYF; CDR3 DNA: TGTGCCAGCAGACGTATGGACTCCGGGGAGACCCAGTACTTC
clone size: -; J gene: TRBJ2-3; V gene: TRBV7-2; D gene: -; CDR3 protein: CASSPTSTSTDTQYF; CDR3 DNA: TGTGCCAGCAGTCCTACTAGTACCAGCACAGATACGCAGTATTTT
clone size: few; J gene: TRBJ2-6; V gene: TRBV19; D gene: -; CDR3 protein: CASTLDSSGANVLTF; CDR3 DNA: TGTGCCAGTACCTTGGACTCTTCTGGGGCCAACGTCCTGACTTTC
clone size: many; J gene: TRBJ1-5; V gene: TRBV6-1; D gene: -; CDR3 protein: CASSEWGSQPQHF; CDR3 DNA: TGTGCCAGCAGTGAATGGGGGAGTCAGCCCCAGCATTTT
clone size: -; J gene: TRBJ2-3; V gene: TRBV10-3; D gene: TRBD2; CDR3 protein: CAISDGRASDTQYF; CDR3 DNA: TGTGCCATCAGTGACGGGAGGGCCTCAGATACGCAGTATTTT
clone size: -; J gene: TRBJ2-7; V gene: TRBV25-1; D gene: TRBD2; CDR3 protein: CASSVVSGRGYEQYF; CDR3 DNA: TGTGCCAGCAGTGTCGTTAGCGGGAGGGGGTACGAGCAGTACTTC
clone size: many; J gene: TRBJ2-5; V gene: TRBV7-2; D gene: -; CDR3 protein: CASSLGGWQETQYF; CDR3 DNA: TGTGCCAGCAGCTTAGGCGGGTGGCAAGAGACCCAGTACTTC